The entry below gives a single TCR beta chain sequence along with its context. Its matching antigen is unknown. This record belongs to a study of OX40 agonist ivuxolimab in advanced cancers. At the level of the study: Six ivuxolimab dose levels, 0.01 to 10 mg/kg, were given intravenously every 2 weeks. Whole-study findings and limits: Antigen specificity of clonally expanded peripheral T cells was not established.

With 4 bases clipped from V and 3 bases from J, the junction kept 6 bases outside the gene matches. The V gene's germline CDR1 is SGHRS and CDR2 YFSETQ. This CDR3 has 14 amino acids. This table comes from immunoSEQ multiplex PCR, and its TCRdb copy is limited to in-frame clones, with some not included. This sample has about 80,000 clones, with around 87% found just once. The sequenced sample was CD4+ or CD8+ T cells sorted from blood, obtained in a trial of the OX40 agonist ivuxolimab. The chain is built from TRBV5-1 and TRBJ1-2, with 7 bases that match TRBD1. The sequence came from an adult with an advanced solid tumor such as melanoma, head and neck, liver or kidney cancer. The CDR3 sequence: CASSTSRGDYGYTF. The CDR3 nucleotides read TGCGCCAGCAGCACTTCCAGGGGGGACTATGGCTACACCTTC.